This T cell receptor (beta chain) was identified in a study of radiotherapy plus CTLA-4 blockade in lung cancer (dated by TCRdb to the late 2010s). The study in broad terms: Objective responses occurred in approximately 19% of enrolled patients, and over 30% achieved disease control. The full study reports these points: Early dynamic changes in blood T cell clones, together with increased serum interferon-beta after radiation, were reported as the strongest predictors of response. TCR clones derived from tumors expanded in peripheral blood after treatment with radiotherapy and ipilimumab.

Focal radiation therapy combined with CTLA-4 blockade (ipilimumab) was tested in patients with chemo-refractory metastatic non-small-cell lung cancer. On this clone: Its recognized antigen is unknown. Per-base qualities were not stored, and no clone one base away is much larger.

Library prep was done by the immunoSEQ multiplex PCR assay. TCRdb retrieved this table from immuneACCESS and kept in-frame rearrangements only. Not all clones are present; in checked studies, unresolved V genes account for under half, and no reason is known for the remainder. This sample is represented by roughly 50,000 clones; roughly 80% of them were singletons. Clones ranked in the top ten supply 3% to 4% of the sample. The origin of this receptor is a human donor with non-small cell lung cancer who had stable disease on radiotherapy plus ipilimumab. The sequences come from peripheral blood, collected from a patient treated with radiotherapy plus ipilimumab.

This receptor has the CDR3 CASSVIAGDGTDTQYF. DNA sequence: TGTGCCAGCAGCGTTATAGCGGGAGACGGCACAGATACGCAGTATTTT. This receptor chain uses TRBV9 and TRBJ2-3; TRBD2 lines up with 9 middle nucleotides. Unmatched junction bases come to 5, with V trimmed by 2 bases and J by 1 base. Spanning cysteine to phenylalanine, the CDR3 consists of 16 amino acids. Left in the record is the CDR3 DNA by itself, 48 bases read in frame from the first base. The germline V gene yields SGDLS for CDR1 and YYNGEE for CDR2.